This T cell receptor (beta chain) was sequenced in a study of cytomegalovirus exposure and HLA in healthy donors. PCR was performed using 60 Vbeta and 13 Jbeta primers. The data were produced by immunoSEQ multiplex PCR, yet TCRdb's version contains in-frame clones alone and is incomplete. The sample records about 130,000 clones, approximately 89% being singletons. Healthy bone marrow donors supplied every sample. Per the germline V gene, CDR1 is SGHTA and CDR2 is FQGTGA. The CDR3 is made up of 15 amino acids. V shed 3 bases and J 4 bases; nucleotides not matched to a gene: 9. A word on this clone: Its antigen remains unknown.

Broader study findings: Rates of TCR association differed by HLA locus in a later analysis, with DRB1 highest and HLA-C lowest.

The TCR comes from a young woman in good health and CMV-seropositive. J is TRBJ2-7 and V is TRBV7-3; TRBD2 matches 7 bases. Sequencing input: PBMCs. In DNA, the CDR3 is TGTGCCAGCAGCTTGGCAGGCGGGGGAACTTACGAGCAGTACTTC. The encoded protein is CASSLAGGGTYEQYF.